A selection of T cell receptor beta chains follows, all from one sample in a study of blood T cells in healthy people across ages. From the 5' RACE reads, TCRdb called clonotypes with MiXCR, one entry per CDR3 protein. The sample carries approximately 1,000,000 distinct CDR3 sequences, 35% to 40% recorded once. The specimen was blood. The receptors derive from a man aged 18 to 29 in good health. Each CDR3 is given with its conserved first and last residue. Each record gives: clone size, D gene, V gene, J gene, CDR3 length, CDR3 DNA, CDR3 protein. A D gene is named only where the DNA matches it firmly. Rows give clone size only sometimes, using once, few, many, or a class for an expanded clone.

.	.	TRBV4-3	TRBJ2-1	15	TGCGCCAGCAGCCAAGATATGTCTCCCATCAATGAGCAGTTCTTC	CASSQDMSPINEQFF
.	.	TRBV7-2	TRBJ2-1	12	TGTGCCAGCCGTATTCTAGGCGGCGTGCAGTTCTTC	CASRILGGVQFF
.	.	TRBV7-3	TRBJ2-3	13	TGTGCCAGCAGCTATAACCAACTGGATACGCAGTATTTT	CASSYNQLDTQYF
.	.	TRBV9	TRBJ2-7	15	TGTGCCAGCAGCGTAAGGACTGGGAGCTCCTACGAGCAGTACTTC	CASSVRTGSSYEQYF
many	.	TRBV6-5	TRBJ2-1	15	TGTGCCAGCAGTTACGTAGGCACCCAACGGGATGAGCAGTTCTTC	CASSYVGTQRDEQFF
few	.	TRBV11-2	TRBJ2-5	16	TGTGCCAGCAGCTTGTCGGGACCCTTGTACCAAGAGACCCAGTACTTC	CASSLSGPLYQETQYF
few	.	TRBV27	TRBJ1-6	15	TGTGCCAGCAGTGTTGTAAGGGCCGTAAATTCACCCCTCCACTTT	CASSVVRAVNSPLHF
.	TRBD2	TRBV9	TRBJ2-5	15	TGTGCCAGCAGCGTAATACTAGCGGGGGCGGAGACCCAGTACTTC	CASSVILAGAETQYF
.	TRBD1	TRBV29-1	TRBJ1-1	13	TGCAGCGCGAGGGGGCACGGCGGCACTGAAGCTTTCTTT	CSARGHGGTEAFF
few	.	TRBV20-1	TRBJ2-3	13	TGCAGTGCTTCGGGCAGCATTACAGATACGCAGTATTTT	CSASGSITDTQYF
.	.	TRBV20-1	TRBJ1-2	11	TGCGGCGCCGCAGGGAACTATGGCTACACCTTC	CGAAGNYGYTF
.	.	TRBV2	TRBJ2-2	11	TGTGCCAGCAGTGTCTCCGGGGAGCTGTTTTTT	CASSVSGELFF
few	.	TRBV5-1	TRBJ1-1	15	TGCGCCAGCAGCTTAACAGGGTGGACGGGTCCTGAAGCTTTCTTT	CASSLTGWTGPEAFF
.	TRBD1	TRBV7-2	TRBJ2-1	15	TGTGCCAGCAGCCACTCGGGACAGGGCTACAATGAGCAGTTCTTC	CASSHSGQGYNEQFF
few	TRBD1	TRBV12-3/TRBV12-4	TRBJ1-1	15	TGTGCCAGCACCACGACAGGGGGCATTAACACTGAAGCTTTCTTT	CASTTTGGINTEAFF
few	.	TRBV15	TRBJ1-1	14	TGTGCCACCAGCAGCGCAGGGCGGAACACTGAAGCTTTCTTT	CATSSAGRNTEAFF